These T cell receptor beta chains were read from a single sample in a study of HIV-infected patients and healthy controls. TCRdb reprocessed the 5' RACE reads via MiXCR and lists one record per CDR3 protein. This repertoire shows 60,000 to 75,000 distinct CDR3 sequences, 15% to 20% found once; its top ten account for under 6.5%. The source material was CD4+ T cells from blood. These receptors all stem from a human donor in good health. Both conserved end residues are part of each CDR3. A D gene is named only where the DNA matches it firmly. Clone size is stated in some rows and not others, as once, few, many or a class when expanded.

>TRBD2|few|TRBJ2-7|TRBV24-1
TGTGCCACCAGTGATTTGACTAGCGGAAGCTCCTACGAGCAGTACTTC
CATSDLTSGSSYEQYF
>TRBD1|few|TRBJ1-5|TRBV18
TGTGCCAGCTCACCAACAGGGGACAATCAGCCCCAGCATTTT
CASSPTGDNQPQHF
>NA|few|TRBJ2-3|TRBV5-1
TGCGCCAGCAGCCAGGGACTGCACACAGATACGCAGTATTTT
CASSQGLHTDTQYF
>NA|NA|TRBJ1-1|TRBV29-1
TGCAGCGCTCGGGGACGGTTGAACACTGAAGCTTTCTTT
CSARGRLNTEAFF
>TRBD1|many|TRBJ1-6|TRBV28
TGTGCCAGCAGACCGGACAGGGACAGAGTTTCACCCCTCCACTTT
CASRPDRDRVSPLHF
>NA|many|TRBJ1-5|TRBV7-9
TGTGCCAGCAGCTTAAACGGGGATCAGCCCCAGCATTTT
CASSLNGDQPQHF
>NA|few|TRBJ2-7|TRBV2
TGTGCCAGCAGGAGGTCGGACGTGTCCTACGAGCAGTACTTC
CASRRSDVSYEQYF
>NA|NA|TRBJ2-5|TRBV4-2
TGTGCCAGCAGCCAAGAAGGCCGCGACCGAGGTCGGGAGACCCAGTACTTC
CASSQEGRDRGRETQYF
>NA|many|TRBJ2-5|TRBV5-1
TGCGCCAGCAGCTCGGCAGGGGTCCGAGAGACCCAGTACTTC
CASSSAGVRETQYF
>NA|NA|TRBJ1-6|TRBV27
TGTGCCAGCAGAAATCGGGCCCCCTTACAAGTGACAGGACTTAATTCACCCCTCCACTTT
CASRNRAPLQVTGLNSPLHF
>NA|NA|TRBJ1-1|TRBV20-1
TGCAGTGCTAGGGCGAACACTGAAGCTTTCTTT
CSARANTEAFF
>NA|many|TRBJ1-4|TRBV27
TGTGCCAGCAGTTTGGCGGGAGTAGGTGAAAAACTGTTTTTT
CASSLAGVGEKLFF
>NA|many|TRBJ1-2|TRBV20-1
TGCAGTGCTAGCCCGCCTAACTATGGCTACACCTTC
CSASPPNYGYTF
>NA|many|TRBJ1-1|TRBV20-1
TGCAGTGCTAGACAAAGGATCATGAACACTGAAGCTTTCTTT
CSARQRIMNTEAFF
>NA|NA|TRBJ2-7|TRBV28
TGTGCCAGCAGTTTATTCCCGGCCTACGAGCAGTACTTC
CASSLFPAYEQYF
>NA|few|TRBJ2-1|TRBV7-3
TGTGCCAGCAGCTTAAAGGTCGGGAAGGCGCAGTTCTTC
CASSLKVGKAQFF
>NA|many|TRBJ1-2|TRBV7-6
TGTGCCAGCAGCCCAGGGAGTGGGAGCCATGGCTACACCTTC
CASSPGSGSHGYTF
>NA|many|TRBJ2-2|TRBV7-2
TGTGCCAGCAGCCCTGGAAAGTACACCGGGGAGCTGTTTTTT
CASSPGKYTGELFF
>NA|NA|TRBJ2-5|TRBV28
TGTGCCAGCAGCACGGTTGGCGAGACCCAGTACTTC
CASSTVGETQYF
>NA|few|TRBJ2-6|TRBV18
TGTGCCAGCTCACCCAACAGGGGCACAATATTTTACGGGACTAGCTCTGGGGCCAACGTCCTGACTTTC
CASSPNRGTIFYGTSSGANVLTF
>TRBD1|NA|TRBJ2-2|TRBV29-1
TGCAGCGCCACCGCCACAGGGGCCGGGGAGCTGTTTTTT
CSATATGAGELFF
>NA|NA|TRBJ2-5|TRBV11-3
TGTGCCAGCAGCAGACTGGGACGGCAACAAGAGACCCAGTACTTC
CASSRLGRQQETQYF
>TRBD2|NA|TRBJ2-7|TRBV19
TGTGCCAGTAGCACTCAGCGGGAGCCGGGGGAGCAGTACTTC
CASSTQREPGEQYF
>NA|few|TRBJ1-5|TRBV4-2
TGTGCCAGCAGCCAATTTGCCGAACCCTCTTATCAGCCCCAGCATTTT
CASSQFAEPSYQPQHF